This T cell receptor beta chain was identified in a study of blood T cells in healthy people across ages. Whole-study findings and limits: While age rose, TCR beta diversity per million T cells dropped in a roughly linear way. CMV infection status of these donors was not known.

Germline lookup yields CDR1 MGHDK and CDR2 SYGVNS. The CDR3 is 12 residues long. Trimming removed 5 bases from V and 3 bases from J, with 4 bases in between. Turning to this clonotype: The antigen is unknown.

Each sample yielded at least 7 million isolated PBMCs. Combining a sample-barcoded 5' primer with a J-beta primer mix, a second PCR ran for 7 to 11 cycles. One entry per CDR3 protein, called by TCRdb with MiXCR from the 5' RACE reads. The sample holds 630,000 or so distinct CDR3 sequences; about 30% are singletons and the top ten take approximately 14%. The TCR originated in a woman of 80 years or more in good health. This rearrangement joins TRBV25-1 to TRBJ2-2, with D unclear. The source material was blood. The DNA of the CDR3 is TGTGCCAGCAGTAAAGACACCGGGGAGCTGTTTTTT. This gives the protein CASSKDTGELFF.